This T cell receptor (beta chain) was recovered during a study of blood T cell repertoires in COVID-19. Categorization into cohorts depended on clinical history that participants reported. Per the authors' pipeline: Researchers report that nucleated cell counts were estimated from reference gene primer amplification. Sequencing was performed with immunoSEQ multiplex PCR; in TCRdb, only in-frame clones are kept and a portion is missing. V, J and clone size are those of that table, while D and trimming were read from the DNA. This sample has 160,000 or so clones; roughly 87% occur once, and the top ten carry 1.2%. Trimming pared 3 bases from V and 3 bases from J, leaving 9 bases between. CDR1 and CDR2 (germline): SGDLS, YYNGEE. The CDR3 runs 13 residues.

This sequence originates from a human donor with acute COVID-19. The donor label of this sample is uncertain. Sequencing was performed on PBMCs or T cells enriched from blood (not recorded which). The chain is built from TRBV9 and TRBJ1-1; D is undetermined. The CDR3 sequence is CASSETWDTEAFF. In nucleotides, the CDR3 is TGTGCCAGCAGCGAGACTTGGGACACTGAAGCTTTCTTT.